The 22 T cell receptor beta chains below were found in one sample sequenced in a study of T cell changes during pregnancy in multiple sclerosis. Generated by immunoSEQ multiplex PCR, the TCRdb table keeps only in-frame clones and is missing some. The profile shows roughly 93,000 clones, around 92% of them singletons. The starting material was peripheral blood, obtained after pregnancy. These receptor sequences come from a female donor with multiple sclerosis, enrolled in a pregnancy study.

CDR3 sequence: CASSESTGQGLHTQYF. CDR3 nucleotides: TGTGCCAGCAGTGAATCTACGGGACAGGGTCTACATACGCAGTATTTT. The J gene is TRBJ2-3, the V gene TRBV25-1, with 9 bases fitting TRBD1. Trimming cost V 1 base and J 7 bases; bases outside gene matches: 9. The CDR3 consists of 16 residues. CDR1 and CDR2 from the germline V gene are MGHDK and SYGVNS.

The chain employs TRBV6-5 and TRBJ1-1, with no clear D. The CDR3 spans 14 residues. CDR1 MNHEY and CDR2 SVGAGI come from the germline V gene. Trimming shortened V by 0 bases and J by 5 bases, and 10 bases separated the two germline ends. The CDR3 bases are TGTGCCAGCAGTTACTCCCCCGGGAGGACTGAAGCTTTCTTT. Protein sequence: CASSYSPGRTEAFF.

In DNA, the CDR3 is TGTGCCAGCAGTTATTCAGGGGGGCTGAGCGAGCAGTACTTC. Its protein is CASSYSGGLSEQYF. V gene TRBV6-5 combines with J gene TRBJ2-7; perhaps TRBD1 as D (7 bases). Germline CDR1 MNHEY, CDR2 SVGAGI. This CDR3 is built from 14 residues. V was pared by 3 bases and J by 6 bases, with 15 bases between.

The V and J genes are TRBV20-1 and TRBJ2-5; a possible D gene is TRBD2 (6 bases). CDR3 length equals 11 residues. Per germline, CDR1 DFQATT and CDR2 SNEGSKA (reference sequence). The CDR3 protein is CTGTFEETQYF. CDR3 coding DNA: TGCACCGGGACTTTCGAAGAGACCCAGTACTTC.

The chain carries TRBV7-2 and TRBJ2-3, with D perhaps TRBD2 (6 bases). This CDR3 is 15 amino acids long. In germline, CDR1 is SGHTA, CDR2 FQGNSA. Trimming took off 6 bases at V and 2 bases at J, with 15 bases between the two ends. In DNA form, the CDR3 reads TGTGCCAGCAGTAAAGGTCTAGCGAACACAGATACGCAGTATTTT. Amino acids: CASSKGLANTDTQYF. The full variable domain, rest sourced from reference TRBV7-2 and TRBJ2-3, is GAGVSQSPSNKVTEKGKDVELRCDPISGHTALYWYRQSLGQGLEFLIYFQGNSAPDKSGLPSDRFSAERTGGSVSTLTIQRTQQEDSAVYLCASSKGLANTDTQYFGPGTRLTVL.

V and J are TRBV5-1 and TRBJ1-4; D is uncertain. The CDR3 loop spans 15 amino acids. Trimming left V 4 bases short and J 8 bases short, with 18 bases between. Germline lookup yields CDR1 SGHRS and CDR2 YFSETQ. CDR3 DNA sequence: TGCGCCAGCAGCCCCGGAGGCACCGGGGAAGAAAAACTGTTTTTT. Translating gives CASSPGGTGEEKLFF. The full variable domain, rest sourced from reference TRBV5-1 and TRBJ1-4, is KAGVTQTPRYLIKTRGQQVTLSCSPISGHRSVSWYQQTPGQGLQFLFEYFSETQRNKGNFPGRFSGRQFSNSRSEMNVSTLELGDSALYLCASSPGGTGEEKLFFGSGTQLSVL.

The gene calls are TRBV6-5 and TRBJ1-5; TRBD1 matches 7 bases. Trimming took 5 bases from V and 4 from J; bases not matched to a gene: 5. The CDR3 has 14 amino acids. CDR1 and CDR2 from the germline V gene are MNHEY and SVGAGI. The CDR3 DNA is TGTGCCAGCAGTCGGACAGGCTTTAATCAGCCCCAGCATTTT. The encoded protein is CASSRTGFNQPQHF.

The rearrangement uses TRBV7-9 and TRBJ2-5, with D perhaps TRBD2 (7 bases). Germline loops: CDR1 SEHNR, CDR2 FQNEAQ (reference sequence). Trimming took 8 bases from V and 1 from J, leaving 20 bases between them. This CDR3 has 16 amino acids. CDR3 region: CASGRGGGGRQETQYF. The CDR3 DNA reads TGTGCCAGCGGGAGGGGAGGGGGGGGCCGCCAAGAGACCCAGTACTTC.

The V and J genes are TRBV7-9 and TRBJ2-7, with D unclear. Germline V gene data show CDR1 as SEHNR and CDR2 as FQNEAQ (reference sequence). The CDR3 is 15 amino acids. Trimming took off 4 bases at V and 6 bases at J, with 19 bases between the two ends. The CDR3 reads CASSSPSVGGAEQYF. CDR3 nucleotides: TGTGCCAGCAGCTCTCCATCCGTAGGTGGAGCCGAGCAGTACTTC.

V usage is TRBV2 and J usage is TRBJ1-2; D might be TRBD1 (6 bases). The CDR3 covers 13 residues. V gave up 6 bases and J gave up 5 bases, with 13 bases separating them. CDR1 SNHLY and CDR2 FYNNEI come from the germline V gene. CDR3 coding DNA: TGTGCCAGCAGGGACAGCTTAGGTTATGGCTACACCTTC. It yields the protein CASRDSLGYGYTF.

V is TRBV7-3 and J is TRBJ2-3; TRBD2 aligns across 7 bases. Looked up from germline, CDR1 is SGHTA and CDR2 is FQGTGA. CDR3 length: 16 residues. V dropped 0 bases and J dropped 5; count of bases not matched to a gene: 8. The CDR3, as DNA: TGTGCCAGCAGCTTAACCTTGACGGGGGGAGTAGATACGCAGTATTTT. It specifies CASSLTLTGGVDTQYF.

J is TRBJ2-2 and V is TRBV30, with 7 nucleotides matching TRBD1. The CDR3 totals 15 residues. V lost 4 bases, J lost 4 bases, and 9 bases stayed unmatched. Looked up from germline, CDR1 is GTSNPN and CDR2 is SVGIG (reference sequence). The CDR3 loop reads CAWKLTGAGTGELFF. CDR3 nucleotide sequence: TGTGCCTGGAAGCTTACAGGGGCGGGCACCGGGGAGCTGTTTTTT.

The gene calls are TRBV29-1 and TRBJ1-1; the D gene is possibly TRBD1 (6 bases). Germline values: CDR1 SQVTM, CDR2 ANQGSEA. The CDR3 is 13 residues long. V lost 4 bases to trimming and J lost 0 bases, with 9 bases between them. CDR3 nucleotide sequence: TGCAGCGTTGTGGGACAAGTGAACACTGAAGCTTTCTTT. Amino acid sequence: CSVVGQVNTEAFF.

This chain links TRBV6-1 with TRBJ1-1, with D uncertain. Trimming took off 7 bases at V and 4 bases at J, with 13 bases between the two ends. This CDR3 is 13 amino acids long. Germline CDR1 and CDR2: MNHNS and SASEGT. CDR3 bases: TGTGCCAGCACCACAACCATCGCCACTGAAGCTTTCTTT. This codes for CASTTTIATEAFF.

The chain recombines TRBV18 with TRBJ1-1, with 10 positions matching TRBD1. This CDR3 is 16 amino acids long. With 3 bases clipped from V and 1 base from J, the junction kept 5 bases outside the gene matches. Germline V gene data show CDR1 as KGHSH and CDR2 as LQKENI. The CDR3: CASSPGQGSGNTEAFF. The CDR3 region has the DNA TGTGCCAGCTCACCGGGACAGGGGTCGGGGAACACTGAAGCTTTCTTT.

This chain joins TRBV4-2 and TRBJ2-5; TRBD2 might be the D (5 bases). Trimming removed 5 bases from V and 4 bases from J, with 14 bases in between. The CDR3 is 14 amino acids. Looked up from germline, CDR1 is LGHNA and CDR2 is YNFKEQ. The CDR3 reads CASSSAGIGETQYF. CDR3 coding DNA: TGTGCCAGCAGCTCCGCGGGTATTGGAGAGACCCAGTACTTC.

The CDR3 sequence: CAWSVGTSGPQHF. In DNA form, the CDR3 reads TGTGCCTGGAGTGTAGGGACATCGGGGCCCCAGCATTTT. V gene TRBV30 combines with J gene TRBJ1-5; perhaps TRBD1 as D (6 bases). V was trimmed by 0 bases and J by 9 bases, leaving 12 bases between them. There are 13 residues in the CDR3. Germline lookup yields CDR1 GTSNPN and CDR2 SVGIG (reference sequence).

This sequence joins TRBV10-1 and TRBJ1-5; D not resolved. CDR3 length: 13 amino acids. V dropped 1 base and J dropped 4 bases, with 5 bases sitting between them. Germline V lookup: CDR1 WNHNN, CDR2 SYGVQD (reference sequence). For the CDR3, the DNA is TGCGCCAGCAGTGAGTTCGGTAATCAGCCCCAGCATTTT. Translated, it gives CASSEFGNQPQHF.

The chain combines TRBV7-6 with TRBJ2-2; D remains unclear. The CDR3 has 17 residues. Germline lookup yields CDR1 SGHVS and CDR2 FNYEAQ. Trimming took off 1 base at V and 0 bases at J, with 12 bases between the two ends. Written as DNA, the CDR3 is TGTGCCAGCAGCTTAGAATTGACCCTAGCGAACACCGGGGAGCTGTTTTTT. It is translated as CASSLELTLANTGELFF. Complete variable domain (other parts from reference TRBV7-6 and TRBJ2-2): GAGVSQSPRYKVTKRGQDVALRCDPISGHVSLYWYRQALGQGPEFLTYFNYEAQQDKSGLPNDRFSAERPEGSISTLTIQRTEQRDSAMYRCASSLELTLANTGELFFGEGSRLTVL.

The V gene is TRBV7-6, the J gene TRBJ1-2; possibly TRBD1 for D (6 bases). V was trimmed by 2 bases and J by 4 bases, leaving 17 bases between them. This CDR3 is built from 16 residues. Germline V CDR1 and CDR2: SGHVS, FNYEAQ. The CDR3: CASSLPRGNRVYGYTF. CDR3 DNA sequence: TGTGCCAGCAGCTTACCGCGCGGCAACAGGGTCTATGGCTACACCTTC.

The CDR3 is CASSVQGSTGELFF. CDR3 DNA sequence: TGTGCCAGCAGCGTGCAGGGGAGCACCGGGGAGCTGTTTTTT. This chain uses TRBV9 with TRBJ2-2, with D possibly TRBD1 on 6 matching bases. The CDR3 has 14 amino acids. Trimming stripped 2 bases from V and 4 bases from J, with 9 bases between. Germline loops: CDR1 SGDLS, CDR2 YYNGEE.

The V and J genes are TRBV19 and TRBJ1-2; the match to TRBD1 covers 7 bases. Germline CDR1 LNHDA, CDR2 SQIVND (reference sequence). Trimming took 5 bases from V and 3 from J; bases not matched to a gene: 6. This CDR3 comprises 14 residues. This chain's CDR3 is CASSANRGDYGYTF. CDR3 DNA: TGTGCCAGTAGTGCGAACAGGGGAGACTATGGCTACACCTTC.